Below, 8 T cell receptor beta chains from the same sample are listed, as sequenced in a study of cytomegalovirus exposure and HLA in healthy donors. Primers included in the PCR were 60 Vbeta and 13 Jbeta primers. The method was immunoSEQ multiplex PCR; TCRdb's version includes in-frame clones alone and lacks a portion of them. In the table there are some 180,000 clones, 60% to 80% of which are singletons. Sequencing input: PBMCs. These TCRs come from a woman aged 30 to 39 in good health and CMV-seronegative.

The gene calls are TRBV7-9 and TRBJ2-3; 9 bases map to TRBD2. With 4 bases clipped from V and 8 bases from J, the junction kept 13 bases outside the gene matches. CDR1 is SEHNR and CDR2 is FQNEAQ in the germline V gene (reference sequence). This CDR3 contains 16 residues. CDR3 in amino acids: CASSSPGLAIWGTQYF. The CDR3 bases are TGTGCCAGCAGCTCTCCCGGACTAGCGATTTGGGGTACGCAGTATTTT.

This clone was picked up a small number of times. CDR3 amino acids: CASTIGTNYNEQFF. The CDR3 coding sequence is TGTGCCAGCACGATAGGGACTAACTACAATGAGCAGTTCTTC. The chain links TRBV6-5 to TRBJ2-1; 7 nucleotides agree with TRBD2. This CDR3 comprises 14 residues. From germline, CDR1 is MNHEY and CDR2 SVGAGI. Trimming cost V 7 bases and J 3 bases; bases outside gene matches: 6.

V is TRBV28 and J is TRBJ2-1; 11 nucleotides line up with TRBD1. V lost 1 base to trimming and J lost 7 bases; unmatched junction nucleotides: 9. CDR1 and CDR2 from the germline V gene are MDHEN and SYDVKM. CDR3 length equals 17 residues. The CDR3 reads CASSLLKGTGGLNEQFF. CDR3 nucleotides: TGTGCCAGCAGTTTATTAAAAGGGACAGGGGGTTTGAATGAGCAGTTCTTC.

This chain joins TRBV14 and TRBJ1-2; the match to TRBD1 covers 8 bases. Germline V gene sequence: CDR1 SGHDN, CDR2 FVKESK. With V trimmed by 4 bases and J by 6 bases, 13 bases remained unmatched. This CDR3 contains 16 residues. The CDR3 loop reads CASSPTLDREINGYTF. In DNA, the CDR3 is TGTGCCAGCAGCCCAACCCTGGACAGGGAGATCAATGGCTACACCTTC.

The rearrangement joins TRBV5-8 to TRBJ1-4; D gene unclear. The CDR3 contains 14 residues. Germline V gene lookup returns CDR1 SGHTS and CDR2 YDEGEE. Trimming pared 4 bases from V and 4 bases from J, leaving 11 bases between. The CDR3 DNA is TGTGCCAGCAGCCTAGTAGAGAATAATGAAAAACTGTTTTTT. Protein product: CASSLVENNEKLFF.

V gene TRBV18 combines with J gene TRBJ2-7; D is ambiguous. The V end lost 3 bases, the J end lost 1 base, and 7 bases lay between the germline ends. The CDR3 consists of 13 residues. From germline, CDR1 is KGHSH and CDR2 LQKENI. The CDR3 coding sequence is TGTGCCAGCTCACCGGCCGTGTCCTACGAGCAGTACTTC. Amino acid sequence: CASSPAVSYEQYF.

The V call is TRBV4-1, the J call TRBJ1-2; the match to TRBD1 covers 8 bases. J lost 0 bases, V lost 5 bases, and 11 bases had no gene match. The CDR3 is made up of 17 amino acids. Germline V CDR1 and CDR2: MGHRA, YSYEKL. The CDR3 loop is CASSTGTGIRANYGYTF. The CDR3 DNA follows: TGCGCCAGCAGCACCGGGACAGGCATTAGAGCTAACTATGGCTACACCTTC.

This clone showed up just a few times. The rearrangement links TRBV7-9 to TRBJ2-7; weak D call: TRBD2 (6 bases). Germline-derived CDR1 and CDR2 are SEHNR and FQNEAQ (reference sequence). There are 16 residues in the CDR3. The V and J ends lost 1 base and 2 bases respectively, with 15 bases between them. DNA of the CDR3: TGTGCCAGCAGCTTAGGACTAGGCGGACAAACCTACGAGCAGTACTTC. This sequence encodes CASSLGLGGQTYEQYF.